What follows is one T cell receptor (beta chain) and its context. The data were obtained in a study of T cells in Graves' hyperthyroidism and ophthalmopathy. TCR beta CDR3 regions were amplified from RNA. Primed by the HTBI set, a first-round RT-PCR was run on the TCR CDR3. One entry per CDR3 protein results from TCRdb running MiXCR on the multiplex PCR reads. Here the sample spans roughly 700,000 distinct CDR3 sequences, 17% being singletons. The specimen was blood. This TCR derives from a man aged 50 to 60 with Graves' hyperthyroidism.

CDR3 nucleotides: TGTGCCAGCAGCTTAGGGGGAGGGTCAGGGCCCCAGCATTTT. Encoded protein: CASSLGGGSGPQHF. The chain has TRBV7-9 and TRBJ1-5, with D uncertain. The CDR3 loop spans 14 amino acids. Trimming pared 1 base from V and 9 bases from J, leaving 13 bases between. CDR1 SEHNR and CDR2 FQNEAQ come from the germline V gene (reference sequence).